The 8 T cell receptor beta chains below all came from one sample that was sequenced in a study of cytomegalovirus exposure and HLA in healthy donors. PCR amplification relied on 60 Vbeta primers (plus 13 Jbeta primers). Here immunoSEQ multiplex PCR was the method, and the copy in TCRdb shows in-frame clones only, minus some. This repertoire shows over 100,000 clones, roughly 78% found once; its top ten account for approximately 1.7%. Sequenced: PBMCs. The receptors were sampled from a woman between 35 and 50 years old in good health and CMV-seronegative.

The chain recombines TRBV9 with TRBJ2-6; 10 bases line up with TRBD2. The CDR3 contains 20 residues. The trim removed 0 bases at V and 1 base at J, leaving 10 bases unmatched. Germline CDR1 and CDR2: SGDLS and YYNGEE. CDR3 region: CASSVGSGRARGSGANVLTF. In DNA, the CDR3 is TGTGCCAGCAGCGTAGGGAGCGGGAGGGCCAGGGGATCTGGGGCCAACGTCCTGACTTTC.

The rearrangement joins TRBV4-1 to TRBJ1-1; 7 bases match TRBD1. With V trimmed by 4 bases and J by 4 bases, 3 bases remained unmatched. Per the germline V gene, CDR1 is MGHRA and CDR2 is YSYEKL. There are 13 residues in the CDR3. DNA of the CDR3: TGCGCCAGCAGCCGAGGGGGCGTCACTGAAGCTTTCTTT. Encoded protein: CASSRGGVTEAFF.

There are a few counts of this clone. The chain joins TRBV4-2 to TRBJ2-3, with 9 nucleotides matching TRBD2. This CDR3 is 17 amino acids long. V shed 1 base, J shed 4 bases, and the junction held 9 bases outside the gene matches. Germline V gene lookup returns CDR1 LGHNA and CDR2 YNFKEQ. The CDR3: CASSQGRTSAEADTQYF. CDR3 nucleotide sequence: TGTGCCAGCAGCCAAGGCCGGACTAGCGCTGAGGCAGATACGCAGTATTTT.

The V and J genes are TRBV6-1 and TRBJ2-1, with 8 nucleotides matching TRBD1. CDR1 is MNHNS and CDR2 is SASEGT in the germline V gene. The CDR3 is 14 residues long. V lost 8 bases and J lost 4; bases outside the gene matches: 7. This CDR3 is CASRQGQNYNEQFF. In DNA, the CDR3 is TGTGCCAGCCGACAGGGGCAAAATTACAATGAGCAGTTCTTC.

The genes are TRBV13 and TRBJ2-7; D may be TRBD2 (5 bases). V shed 3 bases and J shed 0 bases, with 6 bases lying between them. Germline V gene lookup returns CDR1 PRHDT and CDR2 FYEKMQ (reference sequence). This CDR3 region has 13 residues. The CDR3 DNA follows: TGTGCCAGCAGCTTTGGGAGCTCCTACGAGCAGTACTTC. Residues: CASSFGSSYEQYF.

The chain employs TRBV12-5 and TRBJ2-7; 12 bases match TRBD1. This CDR3 is 17 amino acids long. The germline CDR1 and CDR2 sequences are LGHNT and FRNRAP. V lost 0 bases, J lost 7 bases, and 10 bases stayed unmatched. CDR3 sequence: CASGLVCGDRGRWEQYF. CDR3 sequence (DNA): TGTGCTAGTGGTTTGGTATGTGGGGACAGGGGGCGGTGGGAGCAGTACTTC.

This clone appeared a few times. The chain joins TRBV29-1 to TRBJ2-3; no definite D call. V gave up 4 bases and J gave up 1 base, with 12 bases separating them. CDR3 size: 14 residues. Germline assignment: CDR1 SQVTM and CDR2 ANQGSEA. This CDR3 reads CSVAPGSGTDTQYF. For the CDR3, the DNA is TGCAGCGTTGCGCCAGGTTCGGGCACAGATACGCAGTATTTT.

The count of this clone is one. V gene TRBV29-1 combines with J gene TRBJ2-1; 7 nucleotides align to TRBD1. Germline trimming cut 6 bases from V and 7 bases from J; bases unmatched to any gene: 12. The CDR3 runs 14 residues. The germline V gene has CDR1 SQVTM and CDR2 ANQGSEA. This CDR3 is CSVRPTGYTNEQFF. The CDR3 bases are TGCAGCGTCAGACCGACAGGGTATACGAATGAGCAGTTCTTC.